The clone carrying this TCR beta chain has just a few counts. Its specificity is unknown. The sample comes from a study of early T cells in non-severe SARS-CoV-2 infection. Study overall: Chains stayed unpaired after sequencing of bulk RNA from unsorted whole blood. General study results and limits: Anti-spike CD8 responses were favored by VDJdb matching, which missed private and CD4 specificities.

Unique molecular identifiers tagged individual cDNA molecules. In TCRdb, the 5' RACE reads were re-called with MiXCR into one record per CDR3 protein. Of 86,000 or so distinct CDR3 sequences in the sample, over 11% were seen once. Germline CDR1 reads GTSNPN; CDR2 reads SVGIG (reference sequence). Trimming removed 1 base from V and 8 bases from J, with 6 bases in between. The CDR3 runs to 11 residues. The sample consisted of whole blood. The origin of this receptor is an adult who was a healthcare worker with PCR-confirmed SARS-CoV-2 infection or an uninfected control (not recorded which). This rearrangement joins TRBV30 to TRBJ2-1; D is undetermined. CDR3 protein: CAWSGGHEQFF. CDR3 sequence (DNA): TGTGCCTGGAGTGGAGGTCATGAGCAGTTCTTC. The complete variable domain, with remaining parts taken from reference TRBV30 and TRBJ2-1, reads SQTIHQWPATLVQPVGSPLSLECTVEGTSNPNLYWYRQAAGRGLQLLFYSVGIGQISSEVPQNLSASRPQDRQFILSSKKLLLSDSGFYLCAWSGGHEQFFGPGTRLTVL.